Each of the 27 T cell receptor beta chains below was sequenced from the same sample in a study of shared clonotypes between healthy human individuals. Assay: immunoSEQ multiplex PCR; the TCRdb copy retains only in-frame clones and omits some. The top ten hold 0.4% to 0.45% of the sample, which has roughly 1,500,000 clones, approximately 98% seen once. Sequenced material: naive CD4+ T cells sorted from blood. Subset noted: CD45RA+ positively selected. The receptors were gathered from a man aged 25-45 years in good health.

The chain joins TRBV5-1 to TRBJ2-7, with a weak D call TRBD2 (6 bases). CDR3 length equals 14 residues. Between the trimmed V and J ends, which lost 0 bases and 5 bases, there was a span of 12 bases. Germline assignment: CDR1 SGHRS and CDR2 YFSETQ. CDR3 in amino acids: CASSLAAGMDEQYF. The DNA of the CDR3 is TGCGCCAGCAGCTTGGCTGCGGGAATGGACGAGCAGTACTTC.

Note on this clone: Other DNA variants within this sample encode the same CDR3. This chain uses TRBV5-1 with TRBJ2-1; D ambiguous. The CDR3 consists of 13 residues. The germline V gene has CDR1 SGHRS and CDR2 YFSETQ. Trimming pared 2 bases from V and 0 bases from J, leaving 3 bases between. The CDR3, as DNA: TGCGCCAGCAGCTTCGGCTCCTACAATGAGCAGTTCTTC. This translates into CASSFGSYNEQFF.

In DNA form, the CDR3 reads TGTGCCAGCAGCTTTGGCGGTCGAAGGGGCACCGGGGAGCTGTTTTTT. Protein product: CASSFGGRRGTGELFF. The chain joins TRBV5-5 to TRBJ2-2; D is perhaps TRBD1 (5 bases). This CDR3 spans 16 amino acids. In germline, CDR1 is SGHKS, CDR2 YYEKEE (reference sequence). With 2 bases removed from V and 4 bases from J, the gap between germline ends came to 15 bases.

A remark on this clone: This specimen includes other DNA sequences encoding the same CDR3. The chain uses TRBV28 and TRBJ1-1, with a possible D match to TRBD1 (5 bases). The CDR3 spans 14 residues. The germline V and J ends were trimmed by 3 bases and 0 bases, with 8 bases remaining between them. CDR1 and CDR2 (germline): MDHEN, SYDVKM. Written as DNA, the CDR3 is TGTGCCAGCAGTTTTCAGGGTTTGAACACTGAAGCTTTCTTT. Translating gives CASSFQGLNTEAFF.

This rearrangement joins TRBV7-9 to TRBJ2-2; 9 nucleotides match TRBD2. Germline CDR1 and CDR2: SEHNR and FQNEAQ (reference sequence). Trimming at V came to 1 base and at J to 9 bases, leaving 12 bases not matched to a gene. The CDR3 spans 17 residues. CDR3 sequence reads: CASSLVIGPSGTRELFF. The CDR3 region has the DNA TGTGCCAGCAGCTTAGTAATAGGCCCTAGCGGGACCCGGGAGCTGTTTTTT.

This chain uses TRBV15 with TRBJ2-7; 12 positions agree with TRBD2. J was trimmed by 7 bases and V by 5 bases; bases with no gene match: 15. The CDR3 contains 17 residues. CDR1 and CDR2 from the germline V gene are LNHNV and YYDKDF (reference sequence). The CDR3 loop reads CATSLPSGRALSWEQYF. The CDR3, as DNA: TGTGCCACCAGCTTACCTAGCGGGAGGGCCCTGTCGTGGGAGCAGTACTTC.

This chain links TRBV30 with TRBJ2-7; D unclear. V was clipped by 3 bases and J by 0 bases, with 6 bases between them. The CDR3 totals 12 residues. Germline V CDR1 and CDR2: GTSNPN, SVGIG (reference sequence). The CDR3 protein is CAWRSPSYEQYF. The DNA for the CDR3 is TGTGCCTGGAGGAGCCCCTCCTACGAGCAGTACTTC.

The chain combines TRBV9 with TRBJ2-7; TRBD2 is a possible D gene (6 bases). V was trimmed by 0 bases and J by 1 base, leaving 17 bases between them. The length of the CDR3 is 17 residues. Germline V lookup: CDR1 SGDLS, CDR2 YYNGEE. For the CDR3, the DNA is TGTGCCAGCAGCGTAGGGGGACTCCGGGACGAATCCTACGAGCAGTACTTC. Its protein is CASSVGGLRDESYEQYF.

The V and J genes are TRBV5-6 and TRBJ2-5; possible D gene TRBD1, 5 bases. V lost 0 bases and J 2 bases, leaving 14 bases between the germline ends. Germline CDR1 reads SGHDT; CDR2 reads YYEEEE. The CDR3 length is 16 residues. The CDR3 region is CASSLAQGTSQETQYF. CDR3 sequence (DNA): TGTGCCAGCAGCTTGGCGCAGGGTACCTCGCAAGAGACCCAGTACTTC.

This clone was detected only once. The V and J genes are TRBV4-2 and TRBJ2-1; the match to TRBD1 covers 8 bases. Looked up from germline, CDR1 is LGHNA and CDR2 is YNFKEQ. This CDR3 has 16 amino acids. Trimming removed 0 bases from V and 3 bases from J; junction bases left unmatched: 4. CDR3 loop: CASSQDPGQDYNEQFF. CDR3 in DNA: TGTGCCAGCAGCCAAGACCCGGGACAGGACTACAATGAGCAGTTCTTC.

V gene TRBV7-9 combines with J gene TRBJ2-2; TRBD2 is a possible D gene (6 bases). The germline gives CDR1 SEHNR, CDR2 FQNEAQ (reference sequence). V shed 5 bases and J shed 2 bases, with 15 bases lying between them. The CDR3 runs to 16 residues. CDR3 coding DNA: TGTGCCAGCAGCAAACCTGGGGGGAGTAACACCGGGGAGCTGTTTTTT. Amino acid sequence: CASSKPGGSNTGELFF. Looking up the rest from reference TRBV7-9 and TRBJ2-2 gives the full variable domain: DTGVSQNPRHKITKRGQNVTFRCDPISEHNRLYWYRQTLGQGPEFLTYFQNEAQLEKSRLLSDRFSAERPKGSFSTLEIQRTEQGDSAMYLCASSKPGGSNTGELFFGEGSRLTVL.

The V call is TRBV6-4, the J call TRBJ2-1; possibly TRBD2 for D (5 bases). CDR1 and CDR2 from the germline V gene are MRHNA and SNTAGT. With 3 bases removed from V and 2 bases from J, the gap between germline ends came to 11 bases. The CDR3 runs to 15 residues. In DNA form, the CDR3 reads TGTGCCAGCAGTGAATTGGACTCGCCCTACAATGAGCAGTTCTTC. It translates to CASSELDSPYNEQFF.

The CDR3 here is CASSVGGGRSYGYTF. CDR3 nucleotide sequence: TGTGCCAGCAGCGTCGGGGGGGGAAGGAGCTATGGCTACACCTTC. The genes are TRBV13 and TRBJ1-2; TRBD1 is a possible D gene (5 bases). This CDR3 has 15 residues. With 5 bases removed from V and 4 bases from J, the gap between germline ends came to 17 bases. Looked up from germline, CDR1 is PRHDT and CDR2 is FYEKMQ (reference sequence).

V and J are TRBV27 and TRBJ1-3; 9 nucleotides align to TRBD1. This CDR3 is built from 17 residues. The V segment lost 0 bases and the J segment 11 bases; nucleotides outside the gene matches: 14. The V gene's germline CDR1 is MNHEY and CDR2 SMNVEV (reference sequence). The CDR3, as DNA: TGTGCCAGCAGTTTATCGACTTGGGGACAGGGATTCGGTCCCATATATTTT. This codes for CASSLSTWGQGFGPIYF.

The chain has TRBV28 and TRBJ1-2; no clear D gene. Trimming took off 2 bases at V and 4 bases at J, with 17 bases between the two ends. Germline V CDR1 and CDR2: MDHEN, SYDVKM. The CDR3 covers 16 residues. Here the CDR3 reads CASSLDGFGRPYGYTF. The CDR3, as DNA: TGTGCCAGCAGTTTAGACGGGTTCGGCAGGCCCTATGGCTACACCTTC.

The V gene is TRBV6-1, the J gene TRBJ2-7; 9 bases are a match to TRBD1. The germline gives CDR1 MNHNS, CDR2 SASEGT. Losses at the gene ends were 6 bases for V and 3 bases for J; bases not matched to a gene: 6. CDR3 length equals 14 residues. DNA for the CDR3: TGTGCCAGCAGAAACACAGGGGGCGGCTACGAGCAGTACTTC. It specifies CASRNTGGGYEQYF.

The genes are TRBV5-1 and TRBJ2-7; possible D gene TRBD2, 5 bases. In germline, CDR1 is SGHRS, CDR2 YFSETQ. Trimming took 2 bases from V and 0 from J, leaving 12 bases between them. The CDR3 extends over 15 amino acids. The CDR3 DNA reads TGCGCCAGCAGCTTCGAGGGCGTAAGCTCCTACGAGCAGTACTTC. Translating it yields CASSFEGVSSYEQYF.

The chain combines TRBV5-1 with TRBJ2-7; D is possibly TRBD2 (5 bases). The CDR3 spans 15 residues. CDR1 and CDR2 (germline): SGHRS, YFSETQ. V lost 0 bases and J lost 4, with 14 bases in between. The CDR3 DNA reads TGCGCCAGCAGCTTGGTTGCCGGACTTGGATACGAGCAGTACTTC. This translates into CASSLVAGLGYEQYF.

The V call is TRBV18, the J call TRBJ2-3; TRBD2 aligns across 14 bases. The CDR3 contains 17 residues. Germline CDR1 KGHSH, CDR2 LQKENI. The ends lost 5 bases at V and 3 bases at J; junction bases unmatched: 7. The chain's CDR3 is CASSFRLAGGPTDTQYF. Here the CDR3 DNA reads TGTGCCAGCTCATTCCGACTAGCGGGAGGGCCTACAGATACGCAGTATTTT.

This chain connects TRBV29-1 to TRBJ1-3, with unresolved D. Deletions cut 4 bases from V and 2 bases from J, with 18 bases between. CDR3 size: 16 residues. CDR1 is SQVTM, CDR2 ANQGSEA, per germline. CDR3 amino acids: CSVAPVATGTGNTIYF. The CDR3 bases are TGCAGCGTTGCCCCGGTCGCAACGGGTACTGGAAACACCATATATTTT.

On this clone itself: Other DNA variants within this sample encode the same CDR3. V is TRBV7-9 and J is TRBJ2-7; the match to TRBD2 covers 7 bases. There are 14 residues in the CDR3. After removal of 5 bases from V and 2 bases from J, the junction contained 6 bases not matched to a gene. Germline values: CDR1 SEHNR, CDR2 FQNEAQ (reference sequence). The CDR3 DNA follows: TGTGCCAGCAGCCCTTCGGGACTACCCTACGAGCAGTACTTC. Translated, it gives CASSPSGLPYEQYF.

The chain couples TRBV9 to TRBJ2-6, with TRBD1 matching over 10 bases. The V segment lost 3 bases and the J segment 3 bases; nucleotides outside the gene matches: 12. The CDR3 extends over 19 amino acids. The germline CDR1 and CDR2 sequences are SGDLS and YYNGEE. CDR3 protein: CASSGGQGEVFRGANVLTF. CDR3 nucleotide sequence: TGTGCCAGCAGCGGCGGACAGGGGGAAGTATTTCGTGGGGCCAACGTCCTGACTTTC.

CDR3 protein: CASSQAASGSRTDEQFF. The CDR3 DNA reads as TGCGCCAGCAGCCAAGCCGCTAGCGGGAGCCGAACTGATGAGCAGTTCTTC. This chain joins TRBV4-3 and TRBJ2-1; 10 positions agree with TRBD2. Trimming removed 1 base from V and 8 bases from J; junction bases left unmatched: 11. Per germline, CDR1 LGHNA and CDR2 YSLEER. The CDR3 consists of 17 residues.

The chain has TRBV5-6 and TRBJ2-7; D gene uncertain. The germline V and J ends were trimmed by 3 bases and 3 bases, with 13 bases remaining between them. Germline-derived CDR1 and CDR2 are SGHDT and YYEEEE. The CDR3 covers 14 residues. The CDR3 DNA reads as TGTGCCAGCAGCTACCGGGTCAGCAACTACGAGCAGTACTTC. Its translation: CASSYRVSNYEQYF.

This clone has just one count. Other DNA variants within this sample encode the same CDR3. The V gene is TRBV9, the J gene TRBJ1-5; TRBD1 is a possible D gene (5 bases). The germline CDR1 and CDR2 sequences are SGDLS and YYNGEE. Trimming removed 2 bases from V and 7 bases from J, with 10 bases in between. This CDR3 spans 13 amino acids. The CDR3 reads CASSVGGVQPQHF. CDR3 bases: TGTGCCAGCAGCGTCGGGGGAGTCCAGCCCCAGCATTTT.

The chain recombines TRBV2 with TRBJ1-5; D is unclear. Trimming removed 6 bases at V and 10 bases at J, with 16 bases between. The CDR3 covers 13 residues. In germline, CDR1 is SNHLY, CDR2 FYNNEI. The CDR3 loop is CASRKAGGEPQHF. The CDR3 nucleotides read TGTGCCAGCAGGAAAGCCGGCGGCGAACCCCAGCATTTT.

This CDR3 reads CASSAGLLYGYTF. In DNA form, the CDR3 reads TGTGCCAGCAGTGCCGGGCTCCTCTATGGCTACACCTTC. The V call is TRBV14, the J call TRBJ1-2, with D hard to call. V shed 6 bases and J shed 4 bases, with 12 bases lying between them. CDR1 SGHDN and CDR2 FVKESK come from the germline V gene. This CDR3 contains 13 residues.